The 26 T cell receptor beta chains listed next were all sequenced from one sample in a study of T cells in Graves' hyperthyroidism and ophthalmopathy. The TCR beta CDR3 regions underwent amplification using RNA transcripts as the source. The HTBI primer set drove a first-round RT-PCR of the TCR CDR3. TCRdb redid the calling of the multiplex PCR reads with MiXCR, one entry per CDR3 protein. The sample has roughly 290,000 distinct CDR3 sequences, 12% to 15% seen once. Material: blood. These receptors all stem from a woman between 40 and 55 years old with Graves' hyperthyroidism.

This clonotype has ten or more counts. The CDR3 is CASSGDRGQPQHF. CDR3 nucleotides: TGTGCCAGCAGTGGGGACAGGGGGCAGCCCCAGCATTTT. V gene TRBV2 combines with J gene TRBJ1-5, with 11 positions matching TRBD1. CDR3 length: 13 residues. The trim removed 4 bases at V and 7 bases at J, leaving 0 bases unmatched. Germline V gene sequence: CDR1 SNHLY, CDR2 FYNNEI.

This clonotype was seen more than once but under ten times. The chain is built from TRBV19 and TRBJ2-5; tentative D call: TRBD2 (5 bases). V dropped 8 bases and J dropped 4 bases, with 14 bases sitting between them. The CDR3 has 13 residues. Germline V lookup: CDR1 LNHDA, CDR2 SQIVND (reference sequence). Here the CDR3 reads CASGIPAGETQYF. CDR3 nucleotides: TGTGCCAGTGGGATCCCGGCGGGAGAGACCCAGTACTTC.

The V gene is TRBV19, the J gene TRBJ2-5; D is unresolved. This CDR3 has 13 amino acids. The germline V gene has CDR1 LNHDA and CDR2 SQIVND (reference sequence). V was pared by 3 bases and J by 2 bases, with 7 bases between. The CDR3 nucleotides are TGTGCCAGTAGTATGGGCCTACAAGAGACCCAGTACTTC. Encoded protein: CASSMGLQETQYF.

To note about this clonotype: A much larger clone lies a single base off, so this may be a read error. Written as DNA, the CDR3 is TGTGCCAGCCGCCTGGCGGGAAATCAGCCCCAGCATTTT. Its translation is CASRLAGNQPQHF. The rearrangement joins TRBV28 to TRBJ1-5; no definite D call. Trimming took 8 bases from V and 4 from J, leaving 12 bases between them. Germline CDR1 and CDR2: MDHEN and SYDVKM. The CDR3 runs 13 residues.

Only a few counts were recorded for this clonotype. This chain links TRBV11-2 with TRBJ1-4; D not resolved. Germline V CDR1 and CDR2: SGHAT, FQNNGV. The CDR3 spans 13 residues. Trimming left V 0 bases short and J 13 bases short, with 12 bases between. Here the CDR3 DNA reads TGTGCCAGCAGCTTAGAATCGGGATTTGGACTGTTTTTT. Its protein is CASSLESGFGLFF.

This clonotype was detected ten times or more. The chain is built from TRBV10-3 and TRBJ1-1; D call uncertain. This CDR3 has 13 amino acids. Germline assignment: CDR1 ENHRY and CDR2 SYGVKD. Between the trimmed V and J ends, which lost 3 bases and 3 bases, there was a span of 8 bases. The CDR3 nucleotides read TGTGCCATCAGTGAACGGGAGTACACTGAAGCTTTCTTT. Its translation: CAISEREYTEAFF.

The CDR3 DNA reads TGTGCCTGGAGTGAGCTGAGGGGAAATCAGCCCCAGCATTTT. This translates into CAWSELRGNQPQHF. V gene TRBV30 combines with J gene TRBJ1-5; perhaps TRBD1 as D (5 bases). The CDR3 loop spans 14 amino acids. The germline V gene encodes CDR1 GTSNPN and CDR2 SVGIG (reference sequence). V shed 1 base and J shed 4 bases, with 11 bases lying between them.

V and J are TRBV6-6 and TRBJ2-7, with 8 positions matching TRBD2. CDR1 is MNHNY and CDR2 is SVGAGI in the germline V gene (reference sequence). V dropped 2 bases and J dropped 0; count of bases not matched to a gene: 15. The CDR3 sequence is 19 residues long. The CDR3 DNA reads as TGTGCCAGCAGTTACCGGGGTAGCGGGATTCAAGGAGGCTCCTACGAGCAGTACTTC. Its translation is CASSYRGSGIQGGSYEQYF.

The chain links TRBV2 to TRBJ2-5; TRBD2 is a possible D gene (6 bases). The CDR3 sequence is 15 residues long. Germline V lookup: CDR1 SNHLY, CDR2 FYNNEI. V was cut by 5 bases and J by 5 bases, with 18 bases left in between. The CDR3 region has the DNA TGTGCCAGCAGTCATAGCGGCTATCTGAGGGAGACCCAGTACTTC. Its protein is CASSHSGYLRETQYF.

This clonotype was found many times. V gene TRBV2 combines with J gene TRBJ1-1; the D is unclear. The germline V gene encodes CDR1 SNHLY and CDR2 FYNNEI. This CDR3 contains 17 residues. Trimming cost V 7 bases and J 1 base, with 22 bases left between them. The CDR3 DNA follows: TGTGCCAGCAATGGTCATTACCGAGCGGTAGCGAACACTGAAGCTTTCTTT. It is translated as CASNGHYRAVANTEAFF.

This clonotype was observed many times. An end of the junction does not agree with germline; a read error may underlie this. V usage is TRBV5-1 and J usage is TRBJ1-1, with D unclear. CDR3 length: 14 residues. Germline loops: CDR1 SGHRS, CDR2 YFSETQ. The CDR3 region is CASSLVVMNTEAFF. The CDR3 DNA reads as TGTGCCAGCAGCTTAGTGGTAATGAACACTGAAGCTTTCTTT. The whole variable domain, filled in from reference TRBV5-1 and TRBJ1-1, reads KAGVTQTPRYLIKTRGQQVTLSCSPISGHRSVSWYQQTPGQGLQFLFEYFSETQRNKGNFPGRFSGRQFSNSRSEMNVSTLELGDSALYLCASSLVVMNTEAFFGQGTRLTVV.

This clonotype turned up a few times. Relative to the germline gene, one junction end is altered; a read error may explain this. The chain has TRBV6-1 and TRBJ2-7; 10 nucleotides agree with TRBD1. Germline V gene data show CDR1 as MNHNS and CDR2 as SASEGT. The CDR3 extends over 15 amino acids. In DNA, the CDR3 is TGTCCCAGCAGACCCGGGACAGGGGAATCCTACGAGCAGTACTTC. Translation gives CPSRPGTGESYEQYF.

This clonotype was found many times. The gene calls are TRBV6-5 and TRBJ2-5; the D is unclear. Germline lookup yields CDR1 MNHEY and CDR2 SVGAGI. The CDR3 sequence is 14 residues long. Trimming removed 2 bases at V and 5 bases at J, with 12 bases between. CDR3 in DNA: TGTGCCAGCAGTTACGGACCCGCAGCGGAGACCCAGTACTTC. Its translation is CASSYGPAAETQYF.

In the case of this clonotype: A much larger clone sits a single nucleotide away, making a read error possible. This chain uses TRBV3-1 with TRBJ2-1; the D gene could be TRBD1 or TRBD2 (5 bases each). Per the germline V gene, CDR1 is LGHDT and CDR2 is YNNKEL (reference sequence). V gave up 4 bases and J gave up 12 bases, with 25 bases separating them. CDR3 length: 16 amino acids. In DNA, the CDR3 is TGTGCCAGCAGCCTCAGACGAGGGGTCAATAAGAGCCGGCAGTTCTTC. Translation: CASSLRRGVNKSRQFF.

The chain has TRBV12-3 or TRBV12-4 and TRBJ1-2; no firm D call. Trimming removed 0 bases at V and 6 bases at J, with 8 bases between. The CDR3 sequence is 13 residues long. The CDR3 DNA reads TGTGCCAGCAGTTTAGCGCAGAGGGATGGCTACACCTTC. Translating gives CASSLAQRDGYTF.

In this sample, this clonotype turned up many times. J is TRBJ2-3 and V is TRBV15; D might be TRBD2 (6 bases). The CDR3 length is 14 residues. The germline V gene has CDR1 LNHNV and CDR2 YYDKDF (reference sequence). The ends were cut back, 5 bases at V and 2 bases at J, with 11 bases in the middle. The CDR3 coding sequence is TGTGCCACCAGCCAAGGACTACCCACAGATACGCAGTATTTT. Its translation is CATSQGLPTDTQYF.

The V and J genes are TRBV6-1 and TRBJ1-2; the D is unclear. Germline-derived CDR1 and CDR2 are MNHNS and SASEGT. This CDR3 has 15 residues. Trimming left V 0 bases short and J 2 bases short, with 10 bases between. This CDR3 reads CASSEALPGNYGYTF. In DNA form, the CDR3 reads TGTGCCAGCAGTGAAGCGCTTCCGGGGAACTATGGCTACACCTTC.

CDR3 sequence (DNA): TGTGCCAGCAGCAACGTACCAATGAACACTGAAGCTTTCTTT. Protein: CASSNVPMNTEAFF. The genes are TRBV6-1 and TRBJ1-1; D is uncertain. V lost 6 bases to trimming and J lost 0 bases, with 11 bases between them. Germline V lookup: CDR1 MNHNS, CDR2 SASEGT. The CDR3 contains 14 residues.

This chain uses TRBV6-1 with TRBJ1-3, with D tentatively TRBD1 (5 bases). This CDR3 contains 14 residues. V lost 8 bases and J lost 4, with 15 bases in between. Per germline, CDR1 MNHNS and CDR2 SASEGT. The CDR3 sequence is CASDPGTLGNTIYF. CDR3 nucleotides: TGTGCCAGCGATCCCGGGACGCTCGGAAACACCATATATTTT.

For this clonotype: With a much larger clone just one base away, this may be a read error. The chain has TRBV3-1 and TRBJ1-4, with D perhaps TRBD1 (5 bases). CDR1 is LGHDT and CDR2 is YNNKEL in the germline V gene (reference sequence). The CDR3 loop spans 13 amino acids. CDR3 in amino acids: CASSPGRGEKLLF. The CDR3 DNA reads as TGTGCCAGCAGCCCGGGACGGGGTGAAAAACTGCTTTTT.

The genes are TRBV20-1 and TRBJ1-4; TRBD1 agrees at 11 bases. This CDR3 has 15 amino acids. Per germline, CDR1 DFQATT and CDR2 SNEGSKA (reference sequence). J lost 10 bases, V lost 2 bases, and 9 bases had no gene match. This CDR3 is CSARPAGTGGGKLFF. The CDR3 DNA is TGCAGTGCTAGACCCGCCGGGACAGGGGGTGGAAAACTGTTTTTT.

This clonotype was seen a few times. This sequence joins TRBV10-3 and TRBJ2-5; maybe TRBD2 (7 bases). The germline V gene encodes CDR1 ENHRY and CDR2 SYGVKD. The CDR3 spans 14 residues. V dropped 5 bases and J dropped 1 base, with 11 bases sitting between them. CDR3 DNA sequence: TGTGCCATCAGTAAGGGGGGGGTCCAAGAGACCCAGTACTTC. The encoded protein is CAISKGGVQETQYF.

This clonotype appeared many times. The chain couples TRBV12-3 or TRBV12-4 to TRBJ1-1; D remains unclear. The germline V and J ends were trimmed by 6 bases and 2 bases, with 13 bases remaining between them. The CDR3 has 14 amino acids. CDR3 in amino acids: CASSRTTTNTEAFF. Written as DNA, the CDR3 is TGTGCCAGCAGCAGGACCACAACTAACACTGAAGCTTTCTTT.

The chain is built from TRBV5-4 and TRBJ2-3, with TRBD2 matching over 8 bases. CDR1 and CDR2 from the germline V gene are SGHNT and YYREEE (reference sequence). The CDR3 loop spans 14 amino acids. The junction had 7 bases not matched to a gene; V was cut back by 4 bases and J by 6 bases. This chain's CDR3 is CASSQSGSRDTQYF. The DNA for the CDR3 is TGTGCCAGCAGCCAGAGCGGGAGTCGTGATACGCAGTATTTT.

With regard to this clonotype: A junction end diverges from the germline sequence, so it may reflect a read error. This chain connects TRBV19 to TRBJ2-7; a possible D gene is TRBD1 (6 bases). The germline gives CDR1 LNHDA, CDR2 SQIVND (reference sequence). The CDR3 extends over 13 amino acids. CDR3 region: CAGSPSRGYEQYF. The CDR3 region has the DNA TGTGCCGGTAGTCCGTCCAGGGGCTACGAGCAGTACTTC.

This clonotype was found many times. This rearrangement joins TRBV28 to TRBJ2-1; 12 nucleotides match TRBD2. This CDR3 has 16 residues. The ends lost 4 bases at V and 9 bases at J; junction bases unmatched: 10. Germline CDR1 reads MDHEN; CDR2 reads SYDVKM. DNA for the CDR3: TGTGCCAGCAGTTCTTGGCTAGCGGGAGGGGTCCGTGAGCAGTTCTTC. Its protein is CASSSWLAGGVREQFF.